This entry lists 19 T cell receptor beta chains sequenced from one sample in a study of cytomegalovirus exposure and HLA in healthy donors. Amplification used 60 Vbeta primers and 13 Jbeta primers. Sequencing used immunoSEQ multiplex PCR; TCRdb keeps in-frame clones, though not all of them. The repertoire consists of 95,000 to 100,000 clones, with about four fifths occurring once and the leading ten covering more than 7%. The specimen sequenced was PBMCs. The receptors were gathered from a human donor in good health.

This clone was detected only once. The J gene is TRBJ2-2, the V gene TRBV7-9, with 10 bases matching TRBD2. Germline V gene lookup returns CDR1 SEHNR and CDR2 FQNEAQ (reference sequence). Germline trimming cut 5 bases from V and 1 base from J; bases unmatched to any gene: 13. The CDR3 has 19 residues. This CDR3 reads CASSPTRRASGRNTGELFF. The CDR3 DNA reads TGTGCCAGCAGCCCAACACGCCGGGCTAGCGGGAGGAACACCGGGGAGCTGTTTTTT.

This clone was counted a single time. The CDR3, as DNA: TGCGCCAGCAGCTACAGAGAACAGGGGGTGAAGAATTCACCCCTCCACTTT. It translates to CASSYREQGVKNSPLHF. The chain couples TRBV5-1 to TRBJ1-6, with 8 bases fitting TRBD1. The germline CDR1 and CDR2 sequences are SGHRS and YFSETQ. The CDR3 covers 17 residues. V lost 3 bases to trimming and J lost 7 bases; unmatched junction nucleotides: 12.

In DNA, the CDR3 is TGCGCCAGCAGCTTGGCCGACACAGACACTGAAGCTTTCTTT. Translating it yields CASSLADTDTEAFF. The rearrangement links TRBV5-1 to TRBJ1-1; D uncertain. The CDR3 runs 14 residues. Trimming removed 0 bases from V and 3 bases from J, with 9 bases in between. Germline loops: CDR1 SGHRS, CDR2 YFSETQ.

This chain links TRBV10-1 with TRBJ1-1, with D maybe TRBD1 (5 bases). V lost 6 bases and J lost 2, with 10 bases in between. Looked up from germline, CDR1 is WNHNN and CDR2 is SYGVQD (reference sequence). CDR3 length: 13 residues. The CDR3, as DNA: TGCGCCAGCAGGGCGCAGGGAAACACTGAAGCTTTCTTT. Translation gives CASRAQGNTEAFF.

The chain employs TRBV11-2 and TRBJ2-1; 10 bases fit TRBD1. In germline, CDR1 is SGHAT, CDR2 FQNNGV. V trimming: 1 base; J trimming: 8 bases; junction bases outside the gene matches: 5. The CDR3 is 15 amino acids. In DNA, the CDR3 is TGTGCCAGCAGCTTAGGACAGGGGGCGCTGGATGAGCAGTTCTTC. This gives the protein CASSLGQGALDEQFF. Full variable domain (outside the CDR3, taken from reference TRBV11-2 and TRBJ2-1): EAGVAQSPRYKIIEKRQSVAFWCNPISGHATLYWYQQILGQGPKLLIQFQNNGVVDDSQLPKDRFSAERLKGVDSTLKIQPAKLEDSAVYLCASSLGQGALDEQFFGPGTRLTVL.

The chain couples TRBV9 to TRBJ2-7; TRBD1 matches at 7 bases. CDR3 length equals 15 residues. With V trimmed by 4 bases and J by 0 bases, 7 bases remained unmatched. Germline V gene sequence: CDR1 SGDLS, CDR2 YYNGEE. CDR3 amino acids: CASSNRQGSSYEQYF. CDR3 DNA: TGTGCCAGCAGCAACCGACAGGGCAGCTCCTACGAGCAGTACTTC.

This chain links TRBV29-1 with TRBJ2-5; 11 bases are a match to TRBD2. The germline V gene has CDR1 SQVTM and CDR2 ANQGSEA. V lost 4 bases and J lost 4; bases outside the gene matches: 5. This CDR3 is 14 amino acids long. The CDR3 region has the DNA TGCAGCGTTGGACTAGCGGGGCCAGGAGAGACCCAGTACTTC. Translation gives CSVGLAGPGETQYF.

The chain employs TRBV7-9 and TRBJ2-4, with 8 nucleotides matching TRBD2. The trim removed 4 bases at V and 2 bases at J, leaving 7 bases unmatched. This CDR3 spans 16 amino acids. Germline lookup yields CDR1 SEHNR and CDR2 FQNEAQ (reference sequence). Here the CDR3 reads CASSSLAGGSKNIQYF. The CDR3, as DNA: TGTGCCAGCAGCTCTCTCGCGGGGGGCTCCAAAAACATTCAGTACTTC.

The chain employs TRBV9 and TRBJ2-5; 8 bases line up with TRBD1. There are 14 residues in the CDR3. Germline trimming cut 9 bases from V and 6 bases from J; bases unmatched to any gene: 13. Germline assignment: CDR1 SGDLS and CDR2 YYNGEE. In DNA form, the CDR3 reads TGTGCCACGACTCGGACAGGGAATTTGAAGACCCAGTACTTC. Translation: CATTRTGNLKTQYF.

J is TRBJ2-1 and V is TRBV19; the match to TRBD2 covers 8 bases. V dropped 1 base and J dropped 4; count of bases not matched to a gene: 9. In germline, CDR1 is LNHDA, CDR2 SQIVND (reference sequence). CDR3 size: 17 residues. The CDR3 sequence: CASSIAPRAGGYNEQFF. The DNA for the CDR3 is TGTGCCAGTAGTATAGCCCCGCGGGCGGGGGGATACAATGAGCAGTTCTTC.

V and J are TRBV5-8 and TRBJ2-7; 8 positions match TRBD1. V trimming: 6 bases; J trimming: 2 bases; junction bases outside the gene matches: 22. This CDR3 region has 19 residues. Germline CDR1 SGHTS, CDR2 YDEGEE. CDR3 sequence: CASNPSGGSTGSSPYEQYF. Written as DNA, the CDR3 is TGTGCCAGCAACCCTTCAGGGGGCTCCACCGGCTCTTCCCCCTACGAGCAGTACTTC.

Points on this clone: One end of the junction is discordant with germline, which a read error may explain. The chain links TRBV7-9 to TRBJ1-2; TRBD1 matches 7 bases. Germline V gene lookup returns CDR1 SEHNR and CDR2 FQNEAQ (reference sequence). The CDR3 is made up of 13 amino acids. CDR3 region: CAGSLGQNYGYTF. DNA for the CDR3: TGTGCCGGCAGCTTGGGACAGAACTATGGCTACACCTTC.

The chain joins TRBV4-1 to TRBJ2-7, with 7 positions matching TRBD1. The germline V gene encodes CDR1 MGHRA and CDR2 YSYEKL. The CDR3 runs 13 residues. With V trimmed by 3 bases and J by 2 bases, 1 base remained unmatched. Here the CDR3 DNA reads TGCGCCAGCAGCCACCAGGGGGCCTACGAGCAGTACTTC. It yields the protein CASSHQGAYEQYF.

V is TRBV10-1 and J is TRBJ2-2; 10 nucleotides align to TRBD1. The CDR3 length is 15 residues. Germline lookup yields CDR1 WNHNN and CDR2 SYGVQD (reference sequence). V was clipped by 4 bases and J by 5 bases; unmatched bases: 4. CDR3 DNA sequence: TGCGCCAGCAGTGGGACAGGGGGTAAAACCGGGGAGCTGTTTTTT. Translation gives CASSGTGGKTGELFF.

Comment on this clone: The junction and the germline gene differ at one end; a read error may be behind it. This sequence joins TRBV11-2 and TRBJ1-5; 9 positions match TRBD1. Germline V gene data show CDR1 as SGHAT and CDR2 as FQNNGV. The CDR3 runs 19 residues. The CDR3 DNA follows: TGTGCCAGCAGCTTGGGGTCTGGGACAGGGACCGATAGCAACCAGCCCCAGCATTTT. Translation gives CASSLGSGTGTDSNQPQHF. The complete variable domain, with remaining parts taken from reference TRBV11-2 and TRBJ1-5, reads EAGVAQSPRYKIIEKRQSVAFWCNPISGHATLYWYQQILGQGPKLLIQFQNNGVVDDSQLPKDRFSAERLKGVDSTLKIQPAKLEDSAVYLCASSLGSGTGTDSNQPQHFGDGTRLSIL.

This clone was detected a few times. The rearrangement joins TRBV27 to TRBJ2-3, with 9 bases aligning to TRBD2. The CDR3 extends over 18 amino acids. Trimming cost V 3 bases and J 4 bases; bases outside gene matches: 14. The germline V gene has CDR1 MNHEY and CDR2 SMNVEV (reference sequence). The DNA of the CDR3 is TGTGCCAGCAGTTTTACAGGGTCGATCCCTAGCGGGGCAGATACGCAGTATTTT. Translation: CASSFTGSIPSGADTQYF.

The chain combines TRBV30 with TRBJ2-4; D perhaps matches TRBD2 (5 bases). The V end was cut by 0 bases, the J end by 1 base, with 7 bases between. This CDR3 has 14 residues. Germline V CDR1 and CDR2: GTSNPN, SVGIG (reference sequence). CDR3 amino acids: CAWSVSGAKNIQYF. CDR3 coding DNA: TGTGCCTGGAGTGTCTCGGGGGCCAAAAACATTCAGTACTTC.

The J gene is TRBJ2-7, the V gene TRBV11-2; TRBD1 might be the D (6 bases). CDR1 and CDR2 (germline): SGHAT, FQNNGV. This CDR3 has 16 amino acids. V was pared by 5 bases and J by 6 bases, with 23 bases between. The CDR3: CASSAWTASGTIEQYF. The CDR3 DNA is TGTGCCAGCAGCGCCTGGACAGCCTCCGGGACAATCGAGCAGTACTTC.

The V and J genes are TRBV5-1 and TRBJ2-1; D might be TRBD2 (6 bases). Per the germline V gene, CDR1 is SGHRS and CDR2 is YFSETQ. This CDR3 comprises 14 residues. V was trimmed by 7 bases and J by 6 bases, leaving 17 bases between them. The CDR3 bases are TGCGCCAGCTCCCGGGACTCGGAAACCAATGAGCAGTTCTTC. Translation gives CASSRDSETNEQFF.